The 31 T cell receptor beta chains listed next were all sequenced from one sample in a study of blood T cell repertoires in COVID-19. Sequencing used immunoSEQ multiplex PCR; TCRdb keeps in-frame clones, though not all of them. This repertoire shows under 300,000 clones, roughly 80% found once; its top ten account for approximately 3.5%. Material for sequencing was peripheral blood. The source is a woman aged 18-30 years with acute or convalescent COVID-19.

This clone was seen only once. This chain links TRBV14 with TRBJ1-6; possibly TRBD1 for D (6 bases). Germline values: CDR1 SGHDN, CDR2 FVKESK. The CDR3 runs 17 residues. Trimming shortened V by 0 bases and J by 5 bases, and 14 bases separated the two germline ends. DNA for the CDR3: TGTGCCAGCAGCCAAGAAGGACAGCTAAAAGATAATTCACCCCTCCACTTT. It is translated as CASSQEGQLKDNSPLHF.

The chain's CDR3 is CATSGLSGRPLTGELFF. The CDR3 DNA reads as TGTGCCACCAGTGGTCTCTCAGGCAGGCCCTTGACCGGGGAGCTGTTTTTT. V is TRBV24-1 and J is TRBJ2-2; D is unresolved. CDR3 length equals 17 residues. Germline loops: CDR1 KGHDR, CDR2 SFDVKD. Deletions cut 5 bases from V and 5 bases from J, with 20 bases between.

The chain is built from TRBV25-1 and TRBJ2-7; TRBD2 matches 10 bases. After removal of 1 base from V and 2 bases from J, the junction contained 2 bases not matched to a gene. Germline lookup yields CDR1 MGHDK and CDR2 SYGVNS. The CDR3 covers 15 residues. CDR3 sequence: CASSELAGGTYEQYF. CDR3 nucleotide sequence: TGTGCCAGCAGTGAATTAGCGGGAGGAACCTACGAGCAGTACTTC.

V and J are TRBV18 and TRBJ2-7, with D tentatively TRBD1 (6 bases). Trimming pared 6 bases from V and 1 base from J, leaving 16 bases between. This CDR3 is built from 15 residues. Germline V gene sequence: CDR1 KGHSH, CDR2 LQKENI. CDR3 nucleotides: TGTGCCAGCTCCGTTCAATCAGGGGAATCCTACGAGCAGTACTTC. Its protein is CASSVQSGESYEQYF.

The J gene is TRBJ1-6, the V gene TRBV12-2; whether TRBD1, the table's D call, matches the DNA was not checked. TRBV12-2 is listed as a pseudogene. The CDR3 covers 15 residues. The CDR3: CASRLTTGDNSPLHF. The CDR3 bases are TGTGCAAGTCGCCTCACGACAGGGGATAATTCACCCCTCCACTTT.

This clone was counted once. The CDR3 is CASSPTGSRTVEAFF. DNA for the CDR3: TGTGCCAGCAGCCCCACCGGGTCCCGGACAGTTGAAGCTTTCTTT. J is TRBJ1-1 and V is TRBV3-1 (or the pseudogene TRBV3-2); D perhaps matches TRBD1 (6 bases). Trimming took off 4 bases at V and 7 bases at J, with 19 bases between the two ends. Per the germline V gene, CDR1 is LGHDT and CDR2 is YNNKEL (reference sequence). This CDR3 is built from 15 residues.

This clone has a handful of counts. This chain joins TRBV7-4 and TRBJ2-7; 8 nucleotides agree with TRBD2. CDR1 and CDR2 from the germline V gene are SGHVT and SQSDAQ. The CDR3 extends over 14 amino acids. Trimming took 5 bases from V and 5 from J; bases not matched to a gene: 8. The CDR3 reads CASSVLAGFHEQYF. The CDR3 bases are TGTGCCAGCAGCGTCTTAGCGGGATTCCACGAGCAGTACTTC.

This clone was observed a handful of times. The chain couples TRBV5-1 to TRBJ1-2; TRBD1 agrees at 8 bases. Germline CDR1 and CDR2: SGHRS and YFSETQ. The CDR3 has 14 residues. Trimming at V came to 4 bases and at J to 5 bases, leaving 7 bases not matched to a gene. The DNA of the CDR3 is TGCGCCAGCAGCGGGCAGGGGGCAGGATATGGCTACACCTTC. Its protein is CASSGQGAGYGYTF.

This chain joins TRBV7-9 and TRBJ2-1; 12 bases line up with TRBD1. J was trimmed by 3 bases and V by 1 base; bases with no gene match: 7. The CDR3 totals 18 residues. Germline CDR1 and CDR2: SEHNR and FQNEAQ (reference sequence). The CDR3 loop is CASSLDLGTGGVYNEQFF. The CDR3 coding sequence is TGTGCCAGCAGCTTAGATTTAGGGACAGGGGGCGTCTACAATGAGCAGTTCTTC.

This chain uses TRBV28 with TRBJ1-2; D call uncertain. V was cut by 7 bases and J by 4 bases, with 16 bases left in between. The CDR3 totals 14 residues. The germline gives CDR1 MDHEN, CDR2 SYDVKM. This CDR3 is CASNLQVSGYGYTF. The CDR3 DNA reads TGTGCCAGCAACCTCCAGGTATCTGGCTATGGCTACACCTTC.

DNA of the CDR3: TGTGCCAGCAGCTCCCCCCGGGGAGGGATCTACGAGCAGTACTTC. Encoded protein: CASSSPRGGIYEQYF. The V and J genes are TRBV28 and TRBJ2-7; the match to TRBD2 covers 7 bases. Germline CDR1 is MDHEN and CDR2 is SYDVKM. The CDR3 length is 15 residues. Unmatched junction bases numbered 11, after V lost 6 bases and J lost 3 bases.

This rearrangement joins TRBV19 to TRBJ1-5, with D hard to call. The V end was cut by 4 bases, the J end by 2 bases, with 18 bases between. The CDR3 has 17 residues. Germline CDR1 is LNHDA and CDR2 is SQIVND (reference sequence). The CDR3 protein is CASSTPRFSEGNQPQHF. The CDR3 region has the DNA TGTGCCAGTAGTACCCCGAGATTCTCGGAGGGCAATCAGCCCCAGCATTTT.

This rearrangement joins TRBV6-5 to TRBJ2-7; D gene unclear. In germline, CDR1 is MNHEY, CDR2 SVGAGI. The CDR3 length is 14 residues. V lost 8 bases and J 2 bases, leaving 16 bases between the germline ends. The CDR3 loop is CASVDSLQTYEQYF. CDR3 sequence (DNA): TGTGCCAGCGTAGACTCCCTTCAGACCTACGAGCAGTACTTC.

This clone occurred once. The chain recombines TRBV7-2 with TRBJ2-5; D unclear. Germline V gives CDR1 SGHTA, CDR2 FQGNSA. V lost 7 bases and J lost 4, with 19 bases in between. The CDR3 length is 15 residues. The CDR3 loop is CASTSSRVQRETQYF. The CDR3 nucleotides read TGTGCCAGCACCTCCTCCCGGGTCCAGAGAGAGACCCAGTACTTC. Full variable domain (outside the CDR3, taken from reference TRBV7-2 and TRBJ2-5): GAGVSQSPSNKVTEKGKDVELRCDPISGHTALYWYRQSLGQGLEFLIYFQGNSAPDKSGLPSDRFSAERTGGSVSTLTIQRTQQEDSAVYLCASTSSRVQRETQYFGPGTRLLVL.

V is TRBV10-3 and J is TRBJ1-5, with D unclear. The CDR3 contains 13 residues. Trimming removed 2 bases from V and 4 bases from J, with 6 bases in between. Germline V CDR1 and CDR2: ENHRY, SYGVKD. The CDR3 nucleotides read TGTGCCATCAGTGAGCGGGGAAATCAGCCCCAGCATTTT. Amino acid sequence: CAISERGNQPQHF.

CDR3 region: CASQRDSHNTEAFF. The CDR3 bases are TGTGCCAGCCAAAGGGACAGCCACAACACTGAAGCTTTCTTT. This chain links TRBV6-5 with TRBJ1-1; TRBD1 matches at 7 bases. This CDR3 is built from 14 residues. Germline loops: CDR1 MNHEY, CDR2 SVGAGI. With V trimmed by 8 bases and J by 2 bases, 8 bases remained unmatched.

Notes on this clone: At the DNA level, this CDR3 is encoded by other sequences in the same sample as well. V and J are TRBV9 and TRBJ1-2, with 9 bases matching TRBD1. With V trimmed by 3 bases and J by 2 bases, 2 bases remained unmatched. The CDR3 runs 14 residues. Germline V CDR1 and CDR2: SGDLS, YYNGEE. The DNA of the CDR3 is TGTGCCAGCAGCGCGGGACAGGGAAACTATGGCTACACCTTC. It is translated as CASSAGQGNYGYTF.

V gene TRBV29-1 combines with J gene TRBJ1-2, with D perhaps matching TRBD1 (6 bases). From germline, CDR1 is SQVTM and CDR2 ANQGSEA. CDR3 size: 14 residues. V was pared by 7 bases and J by 7 bases, with 22 bases between. CDR3 residues: CSAWGGPYFGGYTF. The DNA for the CDR3 is TGCAGCGCTTGGGGGGGGCCGTATTTTGGTGGCTACACCTTC.

This chain links TRBV6-5 with TRBJ2-3; 10 bases match TRBD2. With V trimmed by 6 bases and J by 4 bases, 4 bases remained unmatched. Germline CDR1 reads MNHEY; CDR2 reads SVGAGI. The CDR3 sequence is 14 residues long. The CDR3 DNA sequence: TGTGCCAGCAGCCTAGCGGGAGAAGCAGATACGCAGTATTTT. Its translation is CASSLAGEADTQYF.

The rearrangement uses TRBV4-1 and TRBJ2-2; 11 positions match TRBD2. V shed 0 bases, J shed 4 bases, and the junction held 4 bases outside the gene matches. This CDR3 contains 17 residues. Germline V gene lookup returns CDR1 MGHRA and CDR2 YSYEKL. The CDR3 spells CASSQDITSGSTGELFF. The CDR3 nucleotides read TGCGCCAGCAGCCAAGATATAACTAGCGGGAGCACCGGGGAGCTGTTTTTT.

The V call is TRBV7-9, the J call TRBJ2-5; a weak D match, TRBD1 (5 bases). Germline-derived CDR1 and CDR2 are SEHNR and FQNEAQ (reference sequence). V was cut by 5 bases and J by 2 bases, with 18 bases left in between. The CDR3 sequence is 16 residues long. DNA of the CDR3: TGTGCCAGCAGCCACTCAGGGATCGTCGCGCAAGAGACCCAGTACTTC. This codes for CASSHSGIVAQETQYF.

The chain has TRBV11-2 and TRBJ1-1; D is unresolved. CDR3 size: 14 residues. V lost 5 bases and J lost 3, with 13 bases in between. Germline V gene sequence: CDR1 SGHAT, CDR2 FQNNGV. CDR3 DNA sequence: TGTGCCAGCAGCAACCAAATATCGGACACTGAAGCTTTCTTT. Translating gives CASSNQISDTEAFF. The variable domain in full, with the rest retrieved from reference TRBV11-2 and TRBJ1-1, is EAGVAQSPRYKIIEKRQSVAFWCNPISGHATLYWYQQILGQGPKLLIQFQNNGVVDDSQLPKDRFSAERLKGVDSTLKIQPAKLEDSAVYLCASSNQISDTEAFFGQGTRLTVV.

Only one count was recorded for this clone. V gene TRBV18 combines with J gene TRBJ1-2; D perhaps matches TRBD1 (6 bases). The CDR3 spans 15 residues. V was shortened by 0 bases and J by 4 bases, with 12 bases between the two germline ends. CDR1 KGHSH and CDR2 LQKENI come from the germline V gene. Here the CDR3 reads CASSPPGPGAYGYTF. CDR3 coding DNA: TGTGCCAGCTCACCACCCGGGCCAGGGGCCTATGGCTACACCTTC.

The V call is TRBV19, the J call TRBJ1-5; D might be TRBD1 (5 bases). This CDR3 is 14 amino acids long. The germline V gene has CDR1 LNHDA and CDR2 SQIVND (reference sequence). The V gene lost 7 bases and the J gene lost 7 bases, with 17 bases spanning the gap. The CDR3 nucleotides are TGTGCCAGTATACAGCGGGGGGAAAGGCAGCCCCAGCATTTT. Protein product: CASIQRGERQPQHF.

The chain combines TRBV4-2 with TRBJ2-1, with a possible D match to TRBD2 (6 bases). Germline CDR1 and CDR2: LGHNA and YNFKEQ. V lost 4 bases and J lost 4, with 14 bases in between. This CDR3 comprises 15 residues. This CDR3 reads CASSPGGTLYNEQFF. CDR3 sequence (DNA): TGTGCCAGCAGCCCTGGGGGGACTTTATACAATGAGCAGTTCTTC.

A few counts support this clone. The chain couples TRBV4-2 to TRBJ2-6; D not resolved. CDR1 and CDR2 (germline): LGHNA, YNFKEQ. This CDR3 has 16 amino acids. V lost 0 bases and J 0 bases, leaving 6 bases between the germline ends. CDR3 nucleotide sequence: TGTGCCAGCAGCCAAGAGGCCCCCTCTGGGGCCAACGTCCTGACTTTC. It specifies CASSQEAPSGANVLTF.

The rearrangement uses TRBV9 and TRBJ1-4; 9 positions agree with TRBD1. J lost 2 bases, V lost 4 bases, and 6 bases had no gene match. The CDR3 sequence is 16 residues long. The germline V gene has CDR1 SGDLS and CDR2 YYNGEE. The CDR3 loop is CASSPNRGPTNEKLFF. In DNA form, the CDR3 reads TGTGCCAGCAGCCCCAACAGGGGGCCGACTAATGAAAAACTGTTTTTT.

This clone was seen just once. The rearrangement uses TRBV13 and TRBJ2-7; 7 nucleotides agree with TRBD1. V was pared by 5 bases and J by 2 bases, with 3 bases of the junction left unmatched. CDR1 is PRHDT and CDR2 is FYEKMQ in the germline V gene (reference sequence). The CDR3 runs 13 residues. The CDR3 DNA reads TGTGCCAGCAGCACAGGGACAGCCTACGAGCAGTACTTC. It specifies CASSTGTAYEQYF. Complete variable domain (other parts from reference TRBV13 and TRBJ2-7): AAGVIQSPRHLIKEKRETATLKCYPIPRHDTVYWYQQGPGQDPQFLISFYEKMQSDKGSIPDRFSAQQFSDYHSELNMSSLELGDSALYFCASSTGTAYEQYFGPGTRLTVT.

The chain joins TRBV27 to TRBJ2-3, with a tentative D call TRBD1 (5 bases). Trimming left V 3 bases short and J 4 bases short, with 20 bases between. Per the germline V gene, CDR1 is MNHEY and CDR2 is SMNVEV (reference sequence). The CDR3 runs 17 residues. The CDR3 DNA sequence: TGTGCCAGCAGTTTGTTTGCGAGGCAGGGCGGCCCAGATACGCAGTATTTT. Its translation: CASSLFARQGGPDTQYF.

The V call is TRBV7-2, the J call TRBJ2-3; D is ambiguous. There are 15 residues in the CDR3. Germline V gene data show CDR1 as SGHTA and CDR2 as FQGNSA. V dropped 5 bases and J dropped 2 bases, with 14 bases sitting between them. The DNA for the CDR3 is TGTGCCAGCAGCACCTACGCGCTACCCACAGATACGCAGTATTTT. It specifies CASSTYALPTDTQYF.

This clone was detected once. The chain recombines TRBV13 with TRBJ2-7; 7 bases are a match to TRBD1. V was clipped by 0 bases and J by 3 bases; unmatched bases: 5. Germline V lookup: CDR1 PRHDT, CDR2 FYEKMQ (reference sequence). The CDR3 totals 15 residues. The CDR3, as DNA: TGTGCCAGCAGCTTAGGGGGGACAGCGCACTACGAGCAGTACTTC. This translates into CASSLGGTAHYEQYF.